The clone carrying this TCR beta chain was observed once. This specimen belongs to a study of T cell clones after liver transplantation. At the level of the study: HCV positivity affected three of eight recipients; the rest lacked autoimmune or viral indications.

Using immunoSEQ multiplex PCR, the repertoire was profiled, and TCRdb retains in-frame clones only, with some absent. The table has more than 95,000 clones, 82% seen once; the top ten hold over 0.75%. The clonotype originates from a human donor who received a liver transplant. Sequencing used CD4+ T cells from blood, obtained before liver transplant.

In DNA form, the CDR3 reads TGTGCCAGTAGTGTGCTCGGGCCGTTCAATGAGCAGTTCTTC. Translated: CASSVLGPFNEQFF. The chain combines TRBV19 with TRBJ2-1; D is undetermined. Germline V gene lookup returns CDR1 LNHDA and CDR2 SQIVND (reference sequence). The CDR3 contains 14 residues. Trimming pared 5 bases from V and 6 bases from J, leaving 14 bases between.